A selection of T cell receptor beta chains follows, all from one sample in a study of blood T cells in healthy people across ages. TCRdb recomputed calls from the 5' RACE reads with MiXCR, one row per CDR3 protein. The sample lists roughly 1.7 million distinct CDR3 sequences; about 35% were seen once. Material for sequencing was blood. These receptors all come from a woman aged 25 to 39 in good health. Both conserved end residues are part of each CDR3. Fields, in order: clone size, D gene, V gene, J gene, CDR3 DNA, CDR3 protein. The D gene is left open where the match is weak. The listing skips clone size in some rows; elsewhere it reads once, few, many or a size class.

abundance: .
d_gene: .
v_gene: TRBV11-2
j_gene: TRBJ1-4
CDR3nt: TGTGCCAGCAGGTGGACAGAGTATAATGAAAAACTGTTTTTT
CDR3aa: CASRWTEYNEKLFF

abundance: few
d_gene: .
v_gene: TRBV6-5
j_gene: TRBJ1-2
CDR3nt: TGTGCCAGCAGTTACTCGTCGTCGGGCTTCGGGGGCTACACCTTC
CDR3aa: CASSYSSSGFGGYTF

abundance: .
d_gene: .
v_gene: TRBV18
j_gene: TRBJ2-3
CDR3nt: TGTGCCAGCTCACCGAGTCTACTGACAGGCGACACAGATACGCAGTATTTT
CDR3aa: CASSPSLLTGDTDTQYF

abundance: few
d_gene: TRBD2
v_gene: TRBV3-1
j_gene: TRBJ2-1
CDR3nt: TGTACCGGCAGCCCGTTAGCGGGGGAATACAATGAGCAGTTCTTC
CDR3aa: CTGSPLAGEYNEQFF

abundance: .
d_gene: .
v_gene: TRBV7-9
j_gene: TRBJ2-1
CDR3nt: TGTACCAGCAGCTTAGCACAGGGAGACTACAATGAGCAGTTCTTC
CDR3aa: CTSSLAQGDYNEQFF

abundance: few
d_gene: TRBD2
v_gene: TRBV7-8
j_gene: TRBJ2-3
CDR3nt: TGTGCCAGCAGCTTAGTCCTAGCGGGGCCCCCGGGACCAGATACGCAGTATTTT
CDR3aa: CASSLVLAGPPGPDTQYF

abundance: few
d_gene: .
v_gene: TRBV27
j_gene: TRBJ2-1
CDR3nt: TGTGCCAGCCGGTCGGCAGGGAGCTCCTACAATGAGCAGTTCTTC
CDR3aa: CASRSAGSSYNEQFF

abundance: .
d_gene: TRBD2
v_gene: TRBV20-1
j_gene: TRBJ2-4
CDR3nt: TGCAGTGCGGGACTAGCGGGAGCCAAAAACATTCAGTACTTC
CDR3aa: CSAGLAGAKNIQYF

abundance: once
d_gene: TRBD2
v_gene: TRBV2
j_gene: TRBJ2-1
CDR3nt: TGTGCCAGCAGTGACATTGGACTAGTTCGTTACAATGAGCAGTTCTTC
CDR3aa: CASSDIGLVRYNEQFF

abundance: .
d_gene: TRBD1
v_gene: TRBV5-1
j_gene: TRBJ2-7
CDR3nt: TGCGCCAGCAGCTCCGGACAGGGGCCCCCCTACGAGCAGTACTTC
CDR3aa: CASSSGQGPPYEQYF

abundance: few
d_gene: .
v_gene: TRBV28
j_gene: TRBJ1-6
CDR3nt: TGTGCCAGCGAAGGACAGTTCGATAATTCACCCCTCCACTTT
CDR3aa: CASEGQFDNSPLHF

abundance: .
d_gene: TRBD1
v_gene: TRBV6-1
j_gene: TRBJ2-7
CDR3nt: TGTGCCAGCAGTGACGCGACAGGGGACTCCGGGGACGAGCAGTACTTC
CDR3aa: CASSDATGDSGDEQYF

abundance: .
d_gene: .
v_gene: TRBV7-9
j_gene: TRBJ2-7
CDR3nt: TGTGCCAGCAGCTTAGGGACAACAGCAAGGAACGAGCTGTACTTC
CDR3aa: CASSLGTTARNELYF